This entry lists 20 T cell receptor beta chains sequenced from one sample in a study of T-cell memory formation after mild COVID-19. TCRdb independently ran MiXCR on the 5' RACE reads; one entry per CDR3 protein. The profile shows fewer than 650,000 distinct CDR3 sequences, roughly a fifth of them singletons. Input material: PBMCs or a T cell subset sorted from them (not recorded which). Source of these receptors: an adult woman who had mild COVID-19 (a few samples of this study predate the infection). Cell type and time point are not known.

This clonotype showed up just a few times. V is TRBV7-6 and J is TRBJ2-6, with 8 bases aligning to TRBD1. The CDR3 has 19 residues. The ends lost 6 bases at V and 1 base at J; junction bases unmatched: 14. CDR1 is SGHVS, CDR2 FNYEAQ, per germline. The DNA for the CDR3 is TGTGCCAGCAGTCTAAGACCGGGACAGGCGTTATCTGGGGCCAACGTCCTGACTTTC. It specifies CASSLRPGQALSGANVLTF.

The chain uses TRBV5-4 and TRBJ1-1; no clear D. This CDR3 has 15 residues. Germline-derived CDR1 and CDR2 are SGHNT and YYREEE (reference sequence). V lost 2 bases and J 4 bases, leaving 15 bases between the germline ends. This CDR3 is CASSFRDTEGTEAFF. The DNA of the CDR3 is TGTGCCAGCAGCTTCCGCGACACGGAGGGCACTGAAGCTTTCTTT.

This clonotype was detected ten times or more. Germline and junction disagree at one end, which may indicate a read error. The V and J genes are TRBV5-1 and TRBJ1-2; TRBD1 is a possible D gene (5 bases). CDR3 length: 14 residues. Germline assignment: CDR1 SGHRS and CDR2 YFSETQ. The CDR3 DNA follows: TGTGCCAGCAGCTTGGACGGGGCGAACTATGGCTACACCTTC. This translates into CASSLDGANYGYTF. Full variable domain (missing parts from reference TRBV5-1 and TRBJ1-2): KAGVTQTPRYLIKTRGQQVTLSCSPISGHRSVSWYQQTPGQGLQFLFEYFSETQRNKGNFPGRFSGRQFSNSRSEMNVSTLELGDSALYLCASSLDGANYGYTFGSGTRLTVV.

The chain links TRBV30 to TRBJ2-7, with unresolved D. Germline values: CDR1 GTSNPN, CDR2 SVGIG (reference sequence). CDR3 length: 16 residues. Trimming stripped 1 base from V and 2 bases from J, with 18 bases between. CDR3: CAWSARDRALAYEQYF. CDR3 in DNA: TGTGCCTGGAGTGCAAGAGACCGGGCCTTAGCCTACGAGCAGTACTTC.

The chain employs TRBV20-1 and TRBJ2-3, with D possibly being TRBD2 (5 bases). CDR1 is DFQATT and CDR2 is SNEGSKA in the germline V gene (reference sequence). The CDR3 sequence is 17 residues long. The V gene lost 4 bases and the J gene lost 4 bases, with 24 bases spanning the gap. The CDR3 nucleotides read TGCAGTGCTACCCACCGGGCTCCACTCGGGATAGCAGATACGCAGTATTTT. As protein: CSATHRAPLGIADTQYF.

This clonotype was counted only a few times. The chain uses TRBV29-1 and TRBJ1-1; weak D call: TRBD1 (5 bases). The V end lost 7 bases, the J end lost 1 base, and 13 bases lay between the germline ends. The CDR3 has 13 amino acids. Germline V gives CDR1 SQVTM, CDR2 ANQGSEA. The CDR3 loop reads CSATGQANTEAFF. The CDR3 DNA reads TGCAGCGCCACGGGGCAGGCGAACACTGAAGCTTTCTTT.

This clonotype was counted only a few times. In DNA form, the CDR3 reads TGTGCCAGCAGACTACAGCTCGGGGACTACGAGCAGTACTTC. This codes for CASRLQLGDYEQYF. V usage is TRBV12-3 or TRBV12-4 and J usage is TRBJ2-7, with a tentative D call TRBD2 (5 bases). V lost 6 bases to trimming and J lost 3 bases, with 15 bases between them. The CDR3 spans 14 residues.

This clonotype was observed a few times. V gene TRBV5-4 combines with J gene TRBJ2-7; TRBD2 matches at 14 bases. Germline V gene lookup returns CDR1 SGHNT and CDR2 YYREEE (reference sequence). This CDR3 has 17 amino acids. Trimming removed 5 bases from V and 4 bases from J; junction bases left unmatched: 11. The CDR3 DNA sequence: TGTGCCAGCAGTCCGAGGACTAGCGGGGGGTTCCGGTACGAGCAGTACTTC. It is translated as CASSPRTSGGFRYEQYF.

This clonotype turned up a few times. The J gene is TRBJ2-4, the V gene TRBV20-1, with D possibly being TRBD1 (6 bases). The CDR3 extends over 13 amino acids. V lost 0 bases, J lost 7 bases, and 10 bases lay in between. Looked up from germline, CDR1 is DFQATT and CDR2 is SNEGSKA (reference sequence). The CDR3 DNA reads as TGCAGTGCTAGAGATCCAGGACAGAACATTCAGTACTTC. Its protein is CSARDPGQNIQYF.

In DNA, the CDR3 is TGTGCCAGCAGCTGGACAGGTGGATCAGACCTTACGCAGTATTTT. Encoded protein: CASSWTGGSDLTQYF. This rearrangement joins TRBV7-9 to TRBJ2-3, with 7 bases matching TRBD1. CDR3 size: 15 residues. V shed 4 bases and J 8 bases; nucleotides not matched to a gene: 12. Germline V gene sequence: CDR1 SEHNR, CDR2 FQNEAQ (reference sequence).

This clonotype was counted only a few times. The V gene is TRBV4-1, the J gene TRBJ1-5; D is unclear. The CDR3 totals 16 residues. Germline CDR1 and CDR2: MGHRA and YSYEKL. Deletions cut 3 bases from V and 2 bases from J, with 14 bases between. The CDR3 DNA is TGCGCCAGCAGCCACCTGGTCGAAAGTGGCAATCAGCCCCAGCATTTT. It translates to CASSHLVESGNQPQHF.

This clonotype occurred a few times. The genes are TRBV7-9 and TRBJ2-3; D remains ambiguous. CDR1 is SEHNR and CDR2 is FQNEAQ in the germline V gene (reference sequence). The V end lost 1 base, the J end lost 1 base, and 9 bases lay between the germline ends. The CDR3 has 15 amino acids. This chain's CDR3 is CASSLVHIGTDTQYF. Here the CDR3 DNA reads TGTGCCAGCAGCTTAGTCCATATCGGCACAGATACGCAGTATTTT.

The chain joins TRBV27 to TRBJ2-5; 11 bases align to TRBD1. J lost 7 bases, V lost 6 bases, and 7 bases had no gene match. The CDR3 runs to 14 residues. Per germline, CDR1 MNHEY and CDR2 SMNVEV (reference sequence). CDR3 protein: CASRRSGTGGTQYF. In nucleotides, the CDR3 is TGTGCCAGCAGACGCTCCGGGACAGGGGGGACCCAGTACTTC.

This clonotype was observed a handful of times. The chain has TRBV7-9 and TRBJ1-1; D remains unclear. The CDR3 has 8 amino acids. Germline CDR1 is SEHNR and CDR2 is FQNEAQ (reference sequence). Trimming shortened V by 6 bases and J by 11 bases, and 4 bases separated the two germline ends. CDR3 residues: CASRFAFF. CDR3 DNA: TGTGCCAGCAGGTTCGCTTTCTTT. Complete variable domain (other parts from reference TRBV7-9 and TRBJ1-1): DTGVSQNPRHKITKRGQNVTFRCDPISEHNRLYWYRQTLGQGPEFLTYFQNEAQLEKSRLLSDRFSAERPKGSFSTLEIQRTEQGDSAMYLCASRFAFFGQGTRLTVV.

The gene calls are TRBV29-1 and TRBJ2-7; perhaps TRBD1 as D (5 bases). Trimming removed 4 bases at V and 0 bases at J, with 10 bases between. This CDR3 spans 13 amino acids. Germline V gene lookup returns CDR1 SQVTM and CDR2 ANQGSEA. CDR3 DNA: TGCAGCGTTGTAGGGGAAATCTCCTACGAGCAGTACTTC. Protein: CSVVGEISYEQYF.

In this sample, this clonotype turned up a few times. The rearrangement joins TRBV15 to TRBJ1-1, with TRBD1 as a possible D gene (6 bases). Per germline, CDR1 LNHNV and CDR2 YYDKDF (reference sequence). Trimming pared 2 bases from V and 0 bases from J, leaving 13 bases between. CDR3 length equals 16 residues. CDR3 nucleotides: TGTGCCACCAGCAGAACCCGGCAGGGGATGAACACTGAAGCTTTCTTT. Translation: CATSRTRQGMNTEAFF.

The CDR3 reads CASRATSGGAKNIQYF. The CDR3, as DNA: TGTGCCAGCAGGGCGACTAGCGGGGGGGCCAAAAACATTCAGTACTTC. The chain has TRBV6-5 and TRBJ2-4; 13 positions agree with TRBD2. The length of the CDR3 is 16 residues. The V and J ends lost 6 bases and 1 base, in that order; junction bases with no gene match: 3. CDR1 MNHEY and CDR2 SVGAGI come from the germline V gene.

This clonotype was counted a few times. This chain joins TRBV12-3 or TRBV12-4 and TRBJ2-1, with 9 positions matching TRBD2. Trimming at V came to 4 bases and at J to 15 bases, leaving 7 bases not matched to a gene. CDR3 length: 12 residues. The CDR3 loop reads CASSSILAGRFF. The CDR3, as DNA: TGTGCCAGCAGTTCGATTCTAGCGGGAAGGTTCTTC.

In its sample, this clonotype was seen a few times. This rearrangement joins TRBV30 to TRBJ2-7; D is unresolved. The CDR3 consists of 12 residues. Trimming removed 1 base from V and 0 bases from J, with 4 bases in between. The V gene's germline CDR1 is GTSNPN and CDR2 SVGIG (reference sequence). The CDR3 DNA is TGTGCCTGGAGTGAGAGCTCCTACGAGCAGTACTTC. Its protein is CAWSESSYEQYF.

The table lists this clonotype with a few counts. The CDR3 nucleotides read TGTGCCAGCAGCTTCGGCTTTCGAGGGAATGAGCAGTTCTTC. This codes for CASSFGFRGNEQFF. The gene calls are TRBV7-2 and TRBJ2-1, with D maybe TRBD2 (5 bases). V was shortened by 3 bases and J by 7 bases, with 13 bases between the two germline ends. Germline lookup yields CDR1 SGHTA and CDR2 FQGNSA. This CDR3 comprises 14 residues.